A single sample gave rise to the 26 T cell receptor beta chains below, sequenced in a study of T cell clonality in common variable immunodeficiency. Their specific antigens are unknown. Points from the study as a whole: Common variable immunodeficiency TCR beta sequences reportedly had fewer deletions and N-nucleotide insertions.

Method: immunoSEQ multiplex PCR; TCRdb's copy keeps in-frame clones and lacks some. This sample includes about 16,000 clones with no singletons; its ten biggest clones take up 13% to 15%. Material for sequencing was peripheral blood mononuclear cells. Receptor source: a human donor with common variable immunodeficiency.

This clone was recorded at least ten times. The CDR3 goes on 3 residues after the read ends, and that part is filled in from the germline J gene. The V and J genes are TRBV20-1 and TRBJ2-1, with 15 positions matching TRBD2. The CDR3 runs to 19 residues. With V trimmed by 2 bases and J by 0 bases, 8 bases remained unmatched. Germline assignment: CDR1 DFQATT and CDR2 SNEGSKA (reference sequence). Partial CDR3 DNA: TGCAGTGCTAGACCCCGGGGACTAGCGGGAGGAAGCTCCTACAATGAG. This codes for CSARPRGLAGGSSYNE. The entire CDR3 sequence reads CSARPRGLAGGSSYNEQFF.

A remark on this clone: Coverage ceases 3 residues before the CDR3 finishes, and the germline J gene fills in the end. The chain joins TRBV2 to TRBJ2-2; D is possibly TRBD1 (6 bases). Deletions cut 2 bases from V and 4 bases from J, with 11 bases between. The germline gives CDR1 SNHLY, CDR2 FYNNEI. The CDR3 extends over 15 amino acids. CDR3 bases read: TGTGCCAGCAGTGAACCGGGCAGGGGCACCGGGGAG. Its protein is CASSEPGRGTGE. The full-length CDR3 reads as CASSEPGRGTGELFF.

This clone came up a few times. The CDR3 goes on 3 residues after the read ends, and that part is filled in from the germline J gene. The chain couples TRBV5-6 to TRBJ1-2; D unclear. The length of the CDR3 is 12 residues. With 3 bases removed from V and 7 bases from J, the gap between germline ends came to 10 bases. Germline CDR1 is SGHDT and CDR2 is YYEEEE. This CDR3 is CASSSKPSGYTF. The CDR3 bases that were read are TGTGCCAGCAGCTCGAAACCCAGTGGC.

Ten or more counts support this clone. The read stops 3 residues short of the end of the CDR3; the missing end is completed from the germline J gene. The J gene is TRBJ2-1, the V gene TRBV19; 10 nucleotides align to TRBD1. The CDR3 covers 16 residues. Germline assignment: CDR1 LNHDA and CDR2 SQIVND (reference sequence). V lost 5 bases and J lost 7; bases outside the gene matches: 11. The CDR3 DNA, read in part, is TGTGCCAGTAGTTCTGGGACAGGGGTAGTCCTAAATGAG. Residues: CASSSGTGVVLNE. The whole CDR3 reads CASSSGTGVVLNEQFF.

CDR3 sequence reads: CASSTSGRADEQFF. CDR3 DNA, as far as it was read: TGTGCCAGCAGCACTAGCGGGAGGGCCGATGAG. The rearrangement links TRBV7-9 to TRBJ2-1; 13 nucleotides line up with TRBD2. The read gets to within 3 residues of the CDR3 end, and the germline J gene fills in the rest. Germline V gene sequence: CDR1 SEHNR, CDR2 FQNEAQ (reference sequence). This CDR3 has 14 residues. J gave up 8 bases and V 5 bases, and 3 bases lay outside the gene matches.

A remark on this clone: From the germline J gene comes the end of the CDR3, since the read stops 3 residues before it. The chain uses TRBV10-2 and TRBJ2-1, with D tentatively TRBD1 (6 bases). Germline CDR1 and CDR2: WSHSY and SAAADI. The CDR3 spans 15 residues. V gave up 0 bases and J gave up 8 bases, with 14 bases separating them. The sequenced part of the CDR3 DNA is TGCGCCAGCAGTGAGTCCAAACAGGGATGGGATGAG. This translates into CASSESKQGWDE. The entire CDR3 is CASSESKQGWDEQFF.

There are many counts of this clone. The read comes to an end 3 residues before the CDR3 does, leaving the germline J gene to fill in the end. V is TRBV4-1 and J is TRBJ1-2, with unresolved D. This CDR3 has 15 amino acids. V dropped 4 bases and J dropped 4 bases, with 16 bases sitting between them. Germline V gene sequence: CDR1 MGHRA, CDR2 YSYEKL. The part of the CDR3 DNA that was read is TGCGCCAGCAGCCCGGAGAGGGTAGGTGGCTATGGC. This gives the protein CASSPERVGGYG. The whole CDR3 reads CASSPERVGGYGYTF.

This clone was picked up a small number of times. The read terminates 3 residues ahead of where the CDR3 ends, so the germline J gene completes it. This sequence joins TRBV2 and TRBJ2-3; 9 positions match TRBD1. The CDR3 runs to 15 residues. With 6 bases clipped from V and 0 bases from J, the junction kept 4 bases outside the gene matches. The germline CDR1 and CDR2 sequences are SNHLY and FYNNEI. CDR3 sequence reads: CASRVQGASTDTQYF. The covered CDR3 bases are TGTGCCAGCAGAGTACAGGGGGCCAGCACAGATACG.

At least ten counts were recorded for this clone. The DNA read from the CDR3 is TGTGCCAGCAGTCGACATGGGGAGACC. Its protein is CASSRHGET. Given in full, the CDR3 is CASSRHGETQYF. The V call is TRBV7-6, the J call TRBJ2-5, with unresolved D. Read coverage stops 3 residues before the CDR3 terminus; the germline J gene supplies the remainder. The CDR3 totals 12 residues. Germline V gene sequence: CDR1 SGHVS, CDR2 FNYEAQ. Between the trimmed V and J ends, which lost 6 bases and 5 bases, there was a span of 10 bases.

This clone occurred many times. The CDR3 extends 3 residues past the end of the read, so its final part is completed from the germline J gene. V is TRBV20-1 and J is TRBJ1-2; 9 bases map to TRBD1. The V gene's germline CDR1 is DFQATT and CDR2 SNEGSKA (reference sequence). CDR3 length: 10 residues. CDR3 DNA (partial): TGCAGTGCGGGACAGGGAGCG. This gives the protein CSAGQGA. The complete CDR3 reads CSAGQGAYTF.

This clone was detected many times. Coverage ceases 3 residues before the CDR3 finishes, and the germline J gene fills in the end. The chain has TRBV18 and TRBJ2-1; 12 nucleotides match TRBD2. Germline-derived CDR1 and CDR2 are KGHSH and LQKENI. The CDR3 has 15 residues. J was trimmed by 9 bases and V by 3 bases; bases with no gene match: 6. CDR3 DNA (partial): TGTGCCAGCTCACCCGGACTAGCGGGATGGGCTGAG. Its protein product is CASSPGLAGWAE. The entire CDR3 sequence reads CASSPGLAGWAEQFF.

This clone was recorded many times. The read ends 3 residues shy of where the CDR3 ends; the end is completed using the germline J gene. The rearrangement links TRBV29-1 to TRBJ2-3; TRBD1 might be the D (5 bases). This CDR3 contains 12 residues. Germline CDR1 and CDR2: SQVTM and ANQGSEA. V lost 0 bases to trimming and J lost 6 bases, with 7 bases between them. CDR3 amino acids: CSVEESGDTQYF. The part of the CDR3 DNA that was read is TGCAGCGTTGAAGAATCAGGGGATACG.

The sample holds a few counts of this clone. The read terminates 3 residues before the CDR3 end, so the remaining end is supplied by the germline J gene. The V call is TRBV7-3, the J call TRBJ2-1, with 8 nucleotides matching TRBD1. The germline V gene has CDR1 SGHTA and CDR2 FQGTGA. The CDR3 is 16 residues long. Trimming cost V 1 base and J 0 bases; bases outside gene matches: 2. The CDR3 bases that were read are TGTGCCAGCAGCTTAAGTGGACAGGGCTCCTACAATGAG. Translation gives CASSLSGQGSYNE. The complete CDR3 protein is CASSLSGQGSYNEQFF.

This clone was picked up a small number of times. The read halts 3 residues ahead of the CDR3 end, with the missing end drawn from the germline J gene. The chain employs TRBV5-1 and TRBJ2-2; 12 bases agree with TRBD2. CDR1 and CDR2 from the germline V gene are SGHRS and YFSETQ. Trimming removed 6 bases from V and 7 bases from J; junction bases left unmatched: 10. The CDR3 is made up of 16 amino acids. Partial CDR3 DNA: TGCGCCAGCACCGGGACTAGCGGGCCCCGGGGCGGGGAG. Translated, it gives CASTGTSGPRGGE. The whole CDR3 sequence is CASTGTSGPRGGELFF.

At least ten counts were recorded for this clone. The read halts 3 residues ahead of the CDR3 end, with the missing end drawn from the germline J gene. The J gene is TRBJ2-5, the V gene TRBV29-1; D unclear. This CDR3 is 12 amino acids long. The V gene's germline CDR1 is SQVTM and CDR2 ANQGSEA. V was trimmed by 6 bases and J by 3 bases, leaving 11 bases between them. Incomplete CDR3 DNA: TGCAGCGTCCAAGGGTTGGAAGAGACC. Protein product: CSVQGLEET. The CDR3 in full is CSVQGLEETQYF.

Worth noting for this clone: The CDR3 end falls 3 residues outside the read, so it is completed with the germline J gene. This chain uses TRBV7-9 with TRBJ1-2; a possible D gene is TRBD1 (6 bases). CDR1 and CDR2 (germline): SEHNR, FQNEAQ (reference sequence). V lost 2 bases and J lost 4, with 8 bases in between. This CDR3 is 13 amino acids long. The chain's CDR3 is CASSLTGIYGYTF. The CDR3 bases that were read are TGTGCCAGCAGCTTAACAGGGATCTATGGC.

Concerning this clone itself: The observed sequence ends 3 residues before the CDR3 terminus, with the missing tail filled in from the germline J gene. This chain connects TRBV7-9 to TRBJ2-3; D may be TRBD2 (7 bases). Trimming removed 3 bases from V and 5 bases from J, with 12 bases in between. The CDR3 has 14 residues. The germline CDR1 and CDR2 sequences are SEHNR and FQNEAQ (reference sequence). CDR3 bases read: TGTGCCAGCAGCTTTTGGAGGGGGGGAGATACG. This sequence encodes CASSFWRGGDT. The CDR3 in its entirety is CASSFWRGGDTQYF.

This clone was seen a few times. With the read ending 3 residues before the CDR3 end, the germline J gene is used to fill in that end. The chain links TRBV6-1 to TRBJ1-2; 9 bases are shared with TRBD1. The CDR3 sequence is 15 residues long. Germline loops: CDR1 MNHNS, CDR2 SASEGT. The V segment lost 4 bases and the J segment 4 bases; nucleotides outside the gene matches: 7. CDR3 sequence reads: CASSVTGGDLYGYTF. The CDR3 bases that were read are TGTGCCAGCAGTGTGACAGGGGGAGACCTCTATGGC.

This clone was recorded a few times. Sequencing ends 3 residues short of the CDR3 end; the germline J gene provides the rest. The rearrangement uses TRBV6-1 and TRBJ1-3, with D perhaps matching TRBD1 (6 bases). Trimming left V 3 bases short and J 2 bases short, with 11 bases between. The CDR3 is made up of 15 amino acids. Germline CDR1 is MNHNS and CDR2 is SASEGT. CDR3 sequence reads: CASSEGARPGNTIYF. The CDR3 DNA, read in part, is TGTGCCAGCAGTGAGGGGGCTAGGCCTGGAAACACC.

There are a few counts of this clone. Read data end 3 residues before the CDR3 end; the end is taken from the germline J gene. The chain employs TRBV19 and TRBJ2-5, with 7 bases lining up with TRBD2. The CDR3 has 13 amino acids. V was pared by 5 bases and J by 4 bases, with 4 bases of the junction left unmatched. CDR1 and CDR2 (germline): LNHDA, SQIVND (reference sequence). The CDR3 protein is CASSSWGGETQYF. Incomplete CDR3 DNA: TGTGCCAGTAGTTCATGGGGGGGAGAGACC.

As concerns this clone: The read halts 3 residues ahead of the CDR3 end, with the missing end drawn from the germline J gene. The genes are TRBV5-1 and TRBJ2-5; D unresolved. The CDR3 is 13 residues long. V was shortened by 8 bases and J by 2 bases, with 13 bases between the two germline ends. The V gene's germline CDR1 is SGHRS and CDR2 YFSETQ. The CDR3 protein is CASYQELQETQYF. The CDR3 bases that were read are TGCGCCAGTTATCAGGAGCTGCAAGAGACC.

In its sample, this clone is medium-sized. The read finishes 3 residues shy of the CDR3 end, and the germline J gene is used to complete it. The chain has TRBV4-2 and TRBJ1-3; the D is unclear. Germline V gene data show CDR1 as LGHNA and CDR2 as YNFKEQ. There are 14 residues in the CDR3. Trimming removed 4 bases from V and 0 bases from J, with 7 bases in between. This CDR3 reads CASSPQISGNTIYF. The covered CDR3 bases are TGTGCCAGCAGCCCCCAGATCTCTGGAAACACC.

This clone has only a few counts. The read falls 3 residues short of the CDR3 end, and the missing part is taken from the germline J gene. The V gene is TRBV18, the J gene TRBJ2-6; possible D gene TRBD2, 5 bases. Germline CDR1 is KGHSH and CDR2 is LQKENI. The CDR3 runs to 19 residues. V was cut by 4 bases and J by 2 bases, with 21 bases left in between. The CDR3 sequence: CASSLLPGVAVAGANVLTF. The part of the CDR3 DNA that was read is TGTGCCAGCTCACTACTACCCGGGGTAGCCGTTGCTGGGGCCAACGTC. The full variable domain, its missing parts supplied by reference TRBV18 and TRBJ2-6, is NAGVMQNPRHLVRRRGQEARLRCSPMKGHSHVYWYRQLPEEGLKFMVYLQKENIIDESGMPKERFSAEFPKEGPSILRIQQVVRGDSAAYFCASSLLPGVAVAGANVLTFGAGSRLTVL.

The sample holds a few counts of this clone. The sequence runs out 3 residues before the end of the CDR3; the remainder is reconstructed from the germline J gene. The genes are TRBV20-1 and TRBJ2-5; 9 bases map to TRBD1. The CDR3 spans 20 residues. The germline V gene encodes CDR1 DFQATT and CDR2 SNEGSKA (reference sequence). The trim removed 3 bases at V and 0 bases at J, leaving 20 bases unmatched. The CDR3 loop reads CSARSKPLATGGTYQETQYF. CDR3 bases read: TGCAGTGCTAGGAGCAAACCCCTAGCTACAGGGGGCACGTACCAAGAGACC.

In its sample, this clone is medium-sized. The DNA ends 3 residues before the CDR3 does, and the rest of the CDR3 is filled in from the germline J gene. This chain uses TRBV9 with TRBJ1-1; 7 bases are a match to TRBD1. Unmatched junction bases numbered 5, after V lost 4 bases and J lost 2 bases. The CDR3 spans 14 residues. CDR1 is SGDLS and CDR2 is YYNGEE in the germline V gene. The CDR3 sequence is CASSFRDSNTEAFF. The sequenced part of the CDR3 DNA is TGTGCCAGCAGCTTCCGGGACAGTAACACTGAA.

CDR3 sequence reads: CSVGQGYEQYF. The sequenced part of the CDR3 DNA is TGCAGTGTGGGACAGGGTTACGAG. The rearrangement joins TRBV20-1 to TRBJ2-7; 9 bases are a match to TRBD1. From the germline J gene comes the end of the CDR3, since the read stops 3 residues before it. CDR1 is DFQATT, CDR2 SNEGSKA, per germline (reference sequence). The trim removed 7 bases at V and 4 bases at J, leaving 2 bases unmatched. The CDR3 spans 11 residues.